The clone carrying this T cell receptor (beta chain) was counted a few times. The antigen is unknown. The record originates from a study of identical twins. TCRdb redid the calling of the 5' RACE reads with MiXCR, one entry per CDR3 protein. The sample lists fewer than 650,000 distinct CDR3 sequences; more than 9% were seen once. Study outcomes and limitations: Zero-insertion findings could be partly confounded by invariant cells (MAIT and iNKT cells).

CDR3 length equals 16 residues. The germline V gene has CDR1 SGHVS and CDR2 FNYEAQ. V was shortened by 5 bases and J by 1 base, with 16 bases between the two germline ends. Separately, the same data were catalogued under a study of yellow fever vaccine responses in identical twins.

The chain recombines TRBV7-6 with TRBJ2-3; TRBD2 is a possible D gene (6 bases). The receptor was derived from a woman between 18 and 29 years old in good health. Sequencing used PBMCs. The CDR3 region is CASSQEFSGGTDTQYF. CDR3 sequence (DNA): TGTGCCAGCAGCCAAGAGTTTAGCGGCGGCACAGATACGCAGTATTTT. The full variable domain, completed using reference TRBV7-6 and TRBJ2-3, is GAGVSQSPRYKVTKRGQDVALRCDPISGHVSLYWYRQALGQGPEFLTYFNYEAQQDKSGLPNDRFSAERPEGSISTLTIQRTEQRDSAMYRCASSQEFSGGTDTQYFGPGTRLTVL.